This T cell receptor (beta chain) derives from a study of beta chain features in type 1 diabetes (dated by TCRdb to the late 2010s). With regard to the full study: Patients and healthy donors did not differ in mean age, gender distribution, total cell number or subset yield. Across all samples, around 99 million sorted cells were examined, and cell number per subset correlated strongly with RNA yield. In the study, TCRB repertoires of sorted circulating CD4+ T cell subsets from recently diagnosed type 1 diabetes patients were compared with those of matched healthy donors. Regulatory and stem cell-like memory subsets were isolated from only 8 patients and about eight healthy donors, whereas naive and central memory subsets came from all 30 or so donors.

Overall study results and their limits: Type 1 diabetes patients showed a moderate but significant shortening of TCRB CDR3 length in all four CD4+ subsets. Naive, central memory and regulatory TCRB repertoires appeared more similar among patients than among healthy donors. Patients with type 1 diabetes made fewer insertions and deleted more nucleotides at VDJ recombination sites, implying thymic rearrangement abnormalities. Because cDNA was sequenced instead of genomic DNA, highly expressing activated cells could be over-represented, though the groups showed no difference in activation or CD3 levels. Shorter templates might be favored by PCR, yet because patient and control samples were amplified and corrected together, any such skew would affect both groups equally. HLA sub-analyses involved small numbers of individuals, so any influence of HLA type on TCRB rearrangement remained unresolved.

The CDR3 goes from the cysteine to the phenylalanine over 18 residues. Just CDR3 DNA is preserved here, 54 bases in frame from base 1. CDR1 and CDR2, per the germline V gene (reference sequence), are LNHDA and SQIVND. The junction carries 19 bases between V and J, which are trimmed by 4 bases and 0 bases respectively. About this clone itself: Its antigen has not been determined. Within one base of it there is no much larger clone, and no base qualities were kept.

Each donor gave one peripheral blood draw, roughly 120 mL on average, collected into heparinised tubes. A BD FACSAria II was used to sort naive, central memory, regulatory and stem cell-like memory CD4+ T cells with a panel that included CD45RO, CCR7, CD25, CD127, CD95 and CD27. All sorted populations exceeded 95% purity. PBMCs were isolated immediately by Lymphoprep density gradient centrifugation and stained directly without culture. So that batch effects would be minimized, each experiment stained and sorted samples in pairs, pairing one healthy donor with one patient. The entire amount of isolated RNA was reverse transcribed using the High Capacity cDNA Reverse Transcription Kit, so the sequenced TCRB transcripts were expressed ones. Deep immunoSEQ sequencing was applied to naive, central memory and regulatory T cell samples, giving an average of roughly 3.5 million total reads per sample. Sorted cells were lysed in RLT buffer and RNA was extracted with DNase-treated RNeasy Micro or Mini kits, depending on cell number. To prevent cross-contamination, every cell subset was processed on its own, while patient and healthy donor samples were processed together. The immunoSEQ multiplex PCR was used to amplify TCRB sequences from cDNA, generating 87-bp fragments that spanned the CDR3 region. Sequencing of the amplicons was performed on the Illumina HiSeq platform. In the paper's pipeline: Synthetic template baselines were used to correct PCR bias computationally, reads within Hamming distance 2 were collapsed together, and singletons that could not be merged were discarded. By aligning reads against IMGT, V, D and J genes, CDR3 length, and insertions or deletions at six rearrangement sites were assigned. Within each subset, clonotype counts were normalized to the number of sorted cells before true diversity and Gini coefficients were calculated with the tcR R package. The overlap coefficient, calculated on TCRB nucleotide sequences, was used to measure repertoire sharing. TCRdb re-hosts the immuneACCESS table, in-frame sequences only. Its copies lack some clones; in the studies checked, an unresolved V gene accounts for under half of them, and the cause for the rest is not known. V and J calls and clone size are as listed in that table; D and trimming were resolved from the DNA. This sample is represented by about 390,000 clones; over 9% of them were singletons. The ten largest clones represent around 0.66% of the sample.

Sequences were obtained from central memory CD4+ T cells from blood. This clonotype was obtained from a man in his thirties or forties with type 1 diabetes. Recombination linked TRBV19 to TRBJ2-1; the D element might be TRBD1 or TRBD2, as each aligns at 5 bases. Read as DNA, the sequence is TGTGCCAGTAGTAAAAAGGGACCAGCGGAGAGCTCCTACAATGAGCAGTTCTTC. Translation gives CASSKKGPAESSYNEQFF.